The 4 T cell receptor beta chains below all came from one sample that was sequenced in a study of T cells after yellow fever vaccination. TCRdb fed the 5' RACE reads into MiXCR, producing one record per CDR3 protein. The repertoire holds 75,000 to 100,000 distinct CDR3 sequences, with under 9% as singletons. This specimen was CD8+ T cells not binding an NS4B(214-222) dextramer, sorted from PBMCs, taken approximately 15 days after the first yellow fever vaccination. These receptors were taken from a man between 18 and 29 years old who received the YFV17D yellow fever vaccine.

Points on this clonotype: Since a much larger clone is just one base distant, this may be a read error. The chain links TRBV12-3 or TRBV12-4 to TRBJ2-1; D might be TRBD2 (6 bases). This CDR3 comprises 10 residues. Between the trimmed V and J ends, which lost 8 bases and 10 bases, there was a span of 9 bases. CDR3 sequence: CASGGNEQFF. In DNA form, the CDR3 reads TGTGCCAGCGGAGGGAACGAGCAGTTCTTC.

This chain joins TRBV19 and TRBJ2-7, with 7 bases that match TRBD1. Germline V gene data show CDR1 as LNHDA and CDR2 as SQIVND (reference sequence). The length of the CDR3 is 15 residues. The trim removed 5 bases at V and 4 bases at J, leaving 11 bases unmatched. CDR3 loop: CASSPAPGQSYEQYF. CDR3 in DNA: TGTGCCAGTAGTCCTGCCCCGGGACAGAGTTACGAGCAGTACTTC.

This rearrangement joins TRBV15 to TRBJ2-1; D is undetermined. The CDR3 extends over 10 amino acids. V shed 9 bases and J shed 5 bases, with 5 bases lying between them. In germline, CDR1 is LNHNV, CDR2 YYDKDF (reference sequence). The CDR3 DNA is TGTGCCACGGGCCACAATGAGCAGTTCTTC. It yields the protein CATGHNEQFF.

This clonotype has a handful of counts. The rearrangement uses TRBV3-1 and TRBJ2-2; TRBD2 agrees at 10 bases. Trimming took 1 base from V and 5 from J; bases not matched to a gene: 7. Germline V CDR1 and CDR2: LGHDT, YNNKEL (reference sequence). The CDR3 spans 17 residues. This chain's CDR3 is CASSQVTSGEQTGELFF. In nucleotides, the CDR3 is TGTGCCAGCAGCCAAGTTACTAGCGGGGAGCAAACCGGGGAGCTGTTTTTT.